This T cell receptor (beta chain) was sequenced during a study of breast tumors, draining lymph nodes, adjacent tissues. Study-level points and caveats: The data were judged consistent with most tumor T cells coming from lymph node and expanding in tumor.

Breast cancer patients provided tissue from their axillary draining lymph nodes. The CDR3 runs to 14 residues. Trimming left V 1 base short and J 1 base short, with 8 bases between. The germline CDR1 and CDR2 sequences are SGDLS and YYNGEE. This clonotype was detected ten times or more. Antigen unknown. TCRdb redid the calling of the multiplex PCR reads with MiXCR, one entry per CDR3 protein. This sample has more than 200,000 distinct CDR3 sequences; roughly 32% occur once, and the top ten carry just over 1.4%. The chain employs TRBV9 and TRBJ2-5; TRBD1 or TRBD2 may be the D gene (6 bases each). The source of this sequence is a female donor with breast cancer. Some clones in this sample may be carry-over from other donors' samples. Sequenced: axillary lymph node tissue. CDR3 region: CASSVSGAQETQYF. CDR3 in DNA: TGTGCCAGCAGCGTATCGGGGGCCCAAGAGACCCAGTACTTC.